This T cell receptor beta chain came from a study of T cell repertoires and HLA-DP antigens. Study context: Transduced HeLa cells presented HLA-DP to CD4+ T cells. DNA input averaged approximately 220 ng in sorted CD137+CD4+ and approximately 1,200 ng in pre-culture CD4+.

A remark on this clone: As yet, its antigen is unknown.

The primer mix covered 54 TRBV segments and 13 TRBJ segments. The method was immunoSEQ multiplex PCR; TCRdb's version includes in-frame clones alone and lacks a portion of them. The repertoire holds around 90,000 clones, with 86% as singletons. The V segment lost 2 bases and the J segment 3 bases; nucleotides outside the gene matches: 8. The CDR3 extends over 18 amino acids. The germline gives CDR1 SGHVS, CDR2 FNYEAQ. CD4+ T cells were isolated untouched, around 98% pure. Material for sequencing was CD4+ T cells from PBMCs. The genes are TRBV7-6 and TRBJ2-1; 12 bases agree with TRBD2. The sequence derives from a man aged 50 or older in good health and CMV-seronegative. This CDR3 reads CASSLTPPTSGGYNEQFF. CDR3 bases: TGTGCCAGCAGCTTAACCCCCCCGACTAGCGGGGGCTACAATGAGCAGTTCTTC. Using reference TRBV7-6 and TRBJ2-1 for the parts outside the CDR3, the full variable domain is GAGVSQSPRYKVTKRGQDVALRCDPISGHVSLYWYRQALGQGPEFLTYFNYEAQQDKSGLPNDRFSAERPEGSISTLTIQRTEQRDSAMYRCASSLTPPTSGGYNEQFFGPGTRLTVL.